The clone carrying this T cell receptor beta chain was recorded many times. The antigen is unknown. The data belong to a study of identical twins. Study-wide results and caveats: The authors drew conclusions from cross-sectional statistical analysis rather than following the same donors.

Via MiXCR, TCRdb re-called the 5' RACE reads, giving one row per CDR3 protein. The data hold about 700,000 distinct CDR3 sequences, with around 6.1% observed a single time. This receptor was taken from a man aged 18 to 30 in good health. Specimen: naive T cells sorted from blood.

The DNA for the CDR3 is TGTGCCAGCAGCGAGTACAGCGGGGCCGGCTCCTACGAGCAGTACTTC. It translates to CASSEYSGAGSYEQYF. This chain connects TRBV9 to TRBJ2-7; 7 bases line up with TRBD2. After removal of 3 bases from V and 0 bases from J, the junction contained 9 bases not matched to a gene. Germline CDR1 SGDLS, CDR2 YYNGEE. The CDR3 is 16 residues long.